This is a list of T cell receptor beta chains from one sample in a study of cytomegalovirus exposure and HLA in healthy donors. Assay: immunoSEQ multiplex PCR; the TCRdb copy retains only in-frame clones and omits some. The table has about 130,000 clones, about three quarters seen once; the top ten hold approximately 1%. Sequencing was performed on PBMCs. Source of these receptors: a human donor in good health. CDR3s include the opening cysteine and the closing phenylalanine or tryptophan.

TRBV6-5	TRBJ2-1	CASHQGGNEQFF
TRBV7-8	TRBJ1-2	CASSPPWRTGGFGYTF
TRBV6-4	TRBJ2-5	CASSVLAGLETQYF
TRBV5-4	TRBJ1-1	CASSLPGGEFNTEAFF
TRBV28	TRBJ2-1	CASSFPSGGGSSYNEQFF
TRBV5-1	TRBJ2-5	CASSLGGGIEETQYF
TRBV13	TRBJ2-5	CASSLGSSVGTQYF
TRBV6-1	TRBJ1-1	CASSGSGWGTEAFF
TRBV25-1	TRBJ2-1	CASSEFGSHEQFF
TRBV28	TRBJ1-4	CASSSKLGQGRTNEKLFF
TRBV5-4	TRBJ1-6	CASSPGTDIVYNSPLHF
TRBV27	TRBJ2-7	CASSLGAGAYEQYF
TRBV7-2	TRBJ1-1	CASSSGPNRGTEAFF
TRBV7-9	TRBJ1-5	CASSPGQGRWGNQPQHF
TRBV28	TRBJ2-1	CASSPISDSTYNEQFF
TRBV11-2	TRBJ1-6	CASSLDLRRRGSPLHF
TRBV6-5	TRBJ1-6	CASSYSHGDNSPLHF
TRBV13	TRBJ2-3	CASSLPGQGLTDTQYF
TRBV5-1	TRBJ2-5	CASSRGGGLTQYF
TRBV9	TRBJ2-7	CASSAGQGIYEQYF
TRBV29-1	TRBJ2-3	CSLEPGGTDTQYF
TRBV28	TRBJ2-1	CASSTPSGGIYNEQFF
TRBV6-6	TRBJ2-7	CASSFGSDEQYF
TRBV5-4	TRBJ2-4	CASSLEGGRGNIQYF
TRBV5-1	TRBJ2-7	CASSQQGVGATFLTYEQYF
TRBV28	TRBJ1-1	CASSRNTEAFF
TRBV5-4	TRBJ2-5	CASSTGQGAGETQYF
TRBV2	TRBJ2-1	CASSVERGGKYNEQFF